Presented here are 31 T cell receptor beta chains from one specimen sequenced in a study of cytomegalovirus exposure and HLA in healthy donors. PCR used 60 Vbeta primers and 13 Jbeta primers. This table comes from immunoSEQ multiplex PCR, and its TCRdb copy is limited to in-frame clones, with some not included. Among 90,000 to 150,000 clones listed, around 79% were seen once. Source material: PBMCs. These receptors were taken from a woman in her 30s in good health and CMV-seropositive.

This clone occurred once. The chain recombines TRBV6-1 with TRBJ2-5; D uncertain. The DNA end is a closer match to TRBJ2-7, so the J assignment may be wrong. CDR3 length equals 15 residues. The germline V gene encodes CDR1 MNHNS and CDR2 SASEGT. In DNA, the CDR3 is TGTGCCAGCAGTGAATTGGGTCAGGTAACCTACGAGCAGTACTTC. Translating gives CASSELGQVTYEQYF.

This chain uses TRBV6-1 with TRBJ1-2; D is perhaps TRBD1 (6 bases). CDR3 length: 16 amino acids. Per the germline V gene, CDR1 is MNHNS and CDR2 is SASEGT. V was shortened by 1 base and J by 4 bases, with 16 bases between the two germline ends. This chain's CDR3 is CASSEGVGGFSYGYTF. The CDR3 DNA reads as TGTGCCAGCAGTGAAGGGGTAGGGGGTTTTTCCTATGGCTACACCTTC.

V usage is TRBV5-1 and J usage is TRBJ2-5; a possible D gene is TRBD1 (5 bases). From germline, CDR1 is SGHRS and CDR2 YFSETQ. Trimming removed 5 bases from V and 2 bases from J, with 10 bases in between. This CDR3 region has 13 residues. CDR3: CASSGAVQETQYF. The DNA of the CDR3 is TGCGCCAGCAGTGGGGCGGTACAAGAGACCCAGTACTTC.

In its sample, this clone was seen a few times. The chain employs TRBV5-4 and TRBJ2-2; 7 bases are a match to TRBD1. CDR1 is SGHNT, CDR2 YYREEE, per germline (reference sequence). The CDR3 has 16 amino acids. With 4 bases clipped from V and 3 bases from J, the junction kept 9 bases outside the gene matches. CDR3 nucleotides: TGTGCCAGCAGCCAGCCGGGACAGCCACACACCGGGGAGCTGTTTTTT. Amino acid sequence: CASSQPGQPHTGELFF.

This chain uses TRBV5-5 with TRBJ2-3, with TRBD1 identical over 9 bases. CDR3 length: 16 residues. V lost 4 bases and J lost 3; bases outside the gene matches: 9. Germline V gene data show CDR1 as SGHKS and CDR2 as YYEKEE (reference sequence). The CDR3 loop is CASSTVGTGRTDTQYF. As DNA, the CDR3 is TGTGCCAGCAGCACGGTCGGGACAGGGAGGACAGATACGCAGTATTTT. Full variable domain (rest looked up from reference TRBV5-5 and TRBJ2-3): DAGVTQSPTHLIKTRGQQVTLRCSPISGHKSVSWYQQVLGQGPQFIFQYYEKEERGRGNFPDRFSARQFPNYSSELNVNALLLGDSALYLCASSTVGTGRTDTQYFGPGTRLTVL.

The genes are TRBV2 and TRBJ2-1; D possibly corresponds to TRBD2 (7 bases). V lost 5 bases and J 7 bases, leaving 18 bases between the germline ends. The V gene's germline CDR1 is SNHLY and CDR2 FYNNEI. The CDR3 totals 15 residues. The CDR3 sequence is CASSSTGGWVNEQFF. In DNA, the CDR3 is TGTGCCAGCAGTTCCACGGGGGGCTGGGTAAATGAGCAGTTCTTC.

The chain combines TRBV15 with TRBJ2-7; D is ambiguous. This CDR3 contains 15 residues. The germline V gene has CDR1 LNHNV and CDR2 YYDKDF (reference sequence). V gave up 5 bases and J gave up 1 base, with 15 bases separating them. The CDR3 reads CATSAEGGLSYEQYF. For the CDR3, the DNA is TGTGCCACCAGCGCCGAAGGCGGTTTATCCTACGAGCAGTACTTC.

This clone has only one observation. V usage is TRBV29-1 and J usage is TRBJ2-3; TRBD2 matches at 11 bases. Germline CDR1 SQVTM, CDR2 ANQGSEA. V lost 4 bases and J lost 1; bases outside the gene matches: 7. CDR3 size: 16 residues. CDR3 region: CSVVASGGPRTDTQYF. CDR3 DNA sequence: TGCAGCGTTGTTGCTAGCGGGGGGCCTCGCACAGATACGCAGTATTTT.

This chain links TRBV4-3 with TRBJ2-6; no reliable D call. CDR1 and CDR2 from the germline V gene are LGHNA and YSLEER. Trimming pared 0 bases from V and 4 bases from J, leaving 10 bases between. The CDR3 has 16 amino acids. CDR3 in amino acids: CASSQDHAIGANVLTF. In nucleotides, the CDR3 is TGCGCCAGCAGCCAAGATCATGCTATCGGGGCCAACGTCCTGACTTTC.

The chain is built from TRBV28 and TRBJ1-1; D might be TRBD1 (5 bases). Trimming left V 3 bases short and J 11 bases short, with 16 bases between. The CDR3 is 13 amino acids. Germline V lookup: CDR1 MDHEN, CDR2 SYDVKM. CDR3 protein: CASSLNKGLFAFF. The CDR3 coding sequence is TGTGCCAGCAGTTTGAATAAGGGGCTTTTCGCTTTCTTT.

This clone was recorded a few times. The CDR3 nucleotides read TGCGCCAGCAGCTCGACAGGGAGGCACACTGAAGCTTTCTTT. Translated, it gives CASSSTGRHTEAFF. The chain uses TRBV5-1 and TRBJ1-1; 7 bases line up with TRBD1. Germline CDR1 SGHRS, CDR2 YFSETQ. The CDR3 extends over 14 amino acids. Trimming cost V 3 bases and J 3 bases; bases outside gene matches: 5.

The chain employs TRBV19 and TRBJ1-5; D not resolved. The CDR3 extends over 14 amino acids. Per germline, CDR1 LNHDA and CDR2 SQIVND (reference sequence). The V end was cut by 11 bases, the J end by 4 bases, with 18 bases between. Written as DNA, the CDR3 is TGTGCCTCTCAGCTAGGAGGGAATAATCAGCCCCAGCATTTT. Translated, it gives CASQLGGNNQPQHF.

The chain employs TRBV27 and TRBJ2-1; TRBD2 matches 11 bases. CDR3 size: 15 residues. V shed 6 bases and J 9 bases; nucleotides not matched to a gene: 10. Per germline, CDR1 MNHEY and CDR2 SMNVEV (reference sequence). CDR3 in DNA: TGTGCCAGCAGCTCTATCCCACTAGCGGGGGCTGAGCAGTTCTTC. Encoded protein: CASSSIPLAGAEQFF.

The chain recombines TRBV4-3 with TRBJ2-7; D might be TRBD2 (5 bases). Germline V gene data show CDR1 as LGHNA and CDR2 as YSLEER. V lost 0 bases to trimming and J lost 2 bases, with 17 bases between them. The CDR3 contains 17 residues. The CDR3 DNA sequence: TGCGCCAGCAGCCAAGATCTAACCTCCCGGGGTACCTACGAGCAGTACTTC. This sequence encodes CASSQDLTSRGTYEQYF.

V and J are TRBV9 and TRBJ2-1; D may be TRBD2 (6 bases). Germline V gene data show CDR1 as SGDLS and CDR2 as YYNGEE. V lost 4 bases and J 0 bases, leaving 14 bases between the germline ends. The CDR3 runs to 16 residues. The CDR3 reads CASSPRLVSSYNEQFF. The CDR3 coding sequence is TGTGCCAGCAGCCCAAGACTAGTCAGCTCCTACAATGAGCAGTTCTTC.

The count of this clone is one. The chain combines TRBV5-1 with TRBJ1-1, with TRBD1 as a possible D gene (5 bases). CDR3 length equals 16 residues. Germline values: CDR1 SGHRS, CDR2 YFSETQ. V was clipped by 5 bases and J by 3 bases, with 20 bases between them. In nucleotides, the CDR3 is TGCGCCAGCAGGTCCAGGGAGGGGAGCGGGGACACTGAAGCTTTCTTT. Translation gives CASRSREGSGDTEAFF.

J is TRBJ1-5 and V is TRBV6-1; no clear D gene. V was pared by 4 bases and J by 5 bases, with 12 bases between. In germline, CDR1 is MNHNS, CDR2 SASEGT. There are 14 residues in the CDR3. CDR3 amino acids: CASSVNANDQPQHF. The CDR3 region has the DNA TGTGCCAGCAGTGTTAATGCGAATGATCAGCCCCAGCATTTT.

V and J are TRBV4-2 and TRBJ1-1; a weak D match, TRBD1 (5 bases). CDR1 is LGHNA and CDR2 is YNFKEQ in the germline V gene. This CDR3 is 14 amino acids long. Trimming cost V 2 bases and J 4 bases, with 11 bases left between them. CDR3: CASSQIGEGTEAFF. For the CDR3, the DNA is TGTGCCAGCAGCCAAATAGGGGAGGGCACTGAAGCTTTCTTT.

This clone was counted only a few times. Here the CDR3 reads CASNLNNGGEQYF. CDR3 nucleotides: TGCGCCAGCAACCTTAATAACGGAGGCGAGCAGTACTTC. The genes are TRBV5-1 and TRBJ2-7, with D possibly matching TRBD2 (5 bases). Germline V gene lookup returns CDR1 SGHRS and CDR2 YFSETQ. This CDR3 contains 13 residues. With 6 bases removed from V and 6 bases from J, the gap between germline ends came to 16 bases.

The chain recombines TRBV19 with TRBJ2-5; TRBD2 matches 11 bases. V gave up 5 bases and J gave up 5 bases; unmatched junction bases: 7. The CDR3 extends over 15 amino acids. CDR1 and CDR2 from the germline V gene are LNHDA and SQIVND (reference sequence). The CDR3 protein is CASSARTSGLETQYF. The CDR3 nucleotides read TGTGCCAGTAGTGCTAGGACTAGCGGGTTGGAGACCCAGTACTTC.

The rearrangement uses TRBV11-1 and TRBJ2-5, with 10 positions matching TRBD1. The J call may be incorrect, as the DNA end agrees better with TRBJ2-7. Germline CDR1 reads SGHAT; CDR2 reads FQDESV (reference sequence). This CDR3 has 16 amino acids. CDR3 sequence: CASSLRPGTGVYEQYF. In DNA form, the CDR3 reads TGTGCCAGCAGCTTGAGGCCCGGGACAGGGGTCTACGAGCAGTACTTC.

This chain links TRBV5-4 with TRBJ1-6, with D unresolved. In germline, CDR1 is SGHNT, CDR2 YYREEE (reference sequence). V lost 1 base to trimming and J lost 4 bases, with 6 bases between them. CDR3 length equals 14 residues. In nucleotides, the CDR3 is TGTGCCAGCAGCTTGCCCACTTATAATTCACCCCTCCACTTT. Amino acids: CASSLPTYNSPLHF.

The rearrangement joins TRBV29-1 to TRBJ2-7; maybe TRBD1 (5 bases). From germline, CDR1 is SQVTM and CDR2 ANQGSEA. The CDR3 is 11 amino acids. V shed 7 bases and J shed 2 bases, with 9 bases lying between them. CDR3 protein: CSARQPYEQYF. DNA of the CDR3: TGCAGCGCCCGACAGCCCTACGAGCAGTACTTC.

The chain uses TRBV6-5 and TRBJ1-5, with 7 bases fitting TRBD1. V was pared by 8 bases and J by 6 bases, with 10 bases of the junction left unmatched. Per germline, CDR1 MNHEY and CDR2 SVGAGI. This CDR3 contains 14 residues. Here the CDR3 DNA reads TGTGCCAGCCCTAGACAGGGTGGGGGTCAGCCCCAGCATTTT. Protein: CASPRQGGGQPQHF.

This clone was seen only a few times. The J gene is TRBJ2-1, the V gene TRBV7-2; the D is unclear. CDR1 and CDR2 from the germline V gene are SGHTA and FQGNSA. The ends were cut back, 0 bases at V and 4 bases at J, with 7 bases in the middle. This CDR3 has 14 amino acids. The CDR3 nucleotides are TGTGCCAGCAGCTTAGCGCCCCTATACAATGAGCAGTTCTTC. Translation: CASSLAPLYNEQFF.

The chain couples TRBV5-1 to TRBJ2-2, with TRBD1 matching over 7 bases. Germline V gene sequence: CDR1 SGHRS, CDR2 YFSETQ. CDR3 length: 15 amino acids. The ends lost 3 bases at V and 1 base at J; junction bases unmatched: 3. CDR3 region: CASSSGTVNTGELFF. The CDR3 DNA reads TGCGCCAGCAGCTCCGGGACAGTGAACACCGGGGAGCTGTTTTTT.

The chain carries TRBV28 and TRBJ1-6; 11 bases are shared with TRBD1. Trimming cost V 3 bases and J 6 bases; bases outside gene matches: 1. The CDR3 runs 15 residues. In germline, CDR1 is MDHEN, CDR2 SYDVKM. This CDR3 is CASSLGQGGNSPLHF. DNA for the CDR3: TGTGCCAGCAGTTTGGGACAGGGGGGTAATTCACCCCTCCACTTT.

The chain employs TRBV4-3 and TRBJ1-2; D perhaps matches TRBD1 (6 bases). This CDR3 spans 15 amino acids. The germline CDR1 and CDR2 sequences are LGHNA and YSLEER. V was shortened by 0 bases and J by 6 bases, with 14 bases between the two germline ends. CDR3: CASSQEIQGWDGYTF. As DNA, the CDR3 is TGCGCCAGCAGCCAAGAAATACAGGGATGGGATGGCTACACCTTC.

This chain joins TRBV20-1 and TRBJ1-2, with 7 positions matching TRBD1. The CDR3 is made up of 11 amino acids. Germline V gives CDR1 DFQATT, CDR2 SNEGSKA (reference sequence). After removal of 5 bases from V and 8 bases from J, the junction contained 5 bases not matched to a gene. CDR3 DNA: TGCAGTGCTGTCAGGGGGGAAGGCTACACCTTC. Protein product: CSAVRGEGYTF.

This chain uses TRBV7-9 with TRBJ2-6, with 8 nucleotides matching TRBD2. This CDR3 spans 16 amino acids. Germline loops: CDR1 SEHNR, CDR2 FQNEAQ (reference sequence). J was trimmed by 4 bases and V by 5 bases; bases with no gene match: 7. The CDR3 nucleotides are TGTGCCAGCAGCCCGGCGGGGGGTGAAGGGGCCAACGTCCTGACTTTC. This translates into CASSPAGGEGANVLTF.

The CDR3 DNA is TGTGCCAGCAGCTTGGGCGCCCCGGGGCAAGAGACCCAGTACTTC. It is translated as CASSLGAPGQETQYF. This chain links TRBV5-4 with TRBJ2-5; weak D call: TRBD2 (5 bases). The V and J ends lost 0 bases and 2 bases respectively, with 11 bases between them. Germline V gives CDR1 SGHNT, CDR2 YYREEE (reference sequence). This CDR3 contains 15 residues.